These T cell receptor beta chains were read from a single sample in a study of T-cell memory formation after mild COVID-19. TCRdb analysed the 5' RACE reads with MiXCR anew, one entry per CDR3 protein. The table shows roughly 250,000 distinct CDR3 sequences, with around 17% occurring only once. Sequenced input: PBMCs or a T cell subset sorted from them (not recorded which). The receptors stem from a man younger than 35 who had mild COVID-19 (a few samples of this study predate the infection). Cell type and time point are not known. Each CDR3 is given without its conserved first and last residue. The size field is filled for only some rows; it gives once, few, many or a size class.

V gene,clone size,CDR3 protein
TRBV10-3,few,AISAGPSVGDYNEQF
TRBV11-1,few,ASSDTRGAFTEAF
TRBV5-5,few,ASSRSSGVNEQF
TRBV9,few,ASSVGEDTQY
TRBV4-1,-,ASSQVNRGTQY
TRBV5-1,-,ASSLEVTPNSPLH
TRBV6-2/TRBV6-3,few,ASSPDRLLSYNEQF
TRBV24-1,few,ATSDTVAGGYEQF
TRBV7-3,few,ASSQRDTARDYT
TRBV28,few,ASRLTYNEQF
TRBV7-2,many,ASTPSARPGELF
TRBV28,-,ASRWTRGELF
TRBV24-1,-,ATSDARTPGETQY
TRBV4-1,few,ASSQGFVSVGWAF
TRBV20-1,-,SVYSGDQETQY
TRBV20-1,-,SALGYGTQY
TRBV12-5,-,ASGLVVSERVHEQY
TRBV12-3/TRBV12-4,-,ASSPGLGLGNQPQH
TRBV9,-,ASSPRQDTEAF
TRBV2,few,ASSGNFEQF
TRBV12-3/TRBV12-4,many,ASSRESGGYT
TRBV5-5,few,ASSARRAGELF
TRBV7-9,-,ASSSTGTRKPSYEQY
TRBV6-6,-,ASSYSTGGWEQY
TRBV10-3,-,AIRGALANVLT
TRBV18,few,ASSADRALYTEAF
TRBV5-6,-,ASSLFEGSSYNEQF
TRBV7-2,many,ASSPGQQETQY
TRBV7-2,few,ASSLAYGQPQPQH
TRBV6-6,-,ASSTTEYGYT
TRBV7-2,-,ASSPSLAKNIQY